Below, one T cell receptor (beta chain) is given with its context. Its antigen remains undetermined. Base qualities are not at hand, and no much larger clone is one base apart. The CDR3 regions of human TCRbeta chains were subjected to immunosequencing. On the study's bioinformatics: TCRs in the repertoires were compared against a reference library of SARS-CoV-2-specific TCRs that had been generated with the MIRA antigen-specificity platform. Breadth was defined as the fraction of unique TCRs that were SARS-CoV-2-associated, and depth was defined as the fraction of total T cells that were SARS-CoV-2-associated. Using the MIRA data, every spike-specific TCR was mapped to the spike region that the TCR reacted to and assigned to either a CD4 or a CD8 class. Log10-transformed breadth and depth values were compared by one-way ANOVA with Sidak's multiple comparisons tests. As stored in TCRdb, this immuneACCESS dataset retains in-frame rearrangements with V and J assigned. A fraction of the clones does not appear; measured against another copy, unresolved V genes explain less than half of the discrepancy, and the remainder lacks a known reason. From that table come the V and J calls and clone size; the DNA was used to work out D and trimming. The sample data list around 140,000 clones, and around nine tenths of these were observed just once. The top ten clones comprise approximately 1.8% of the sample.

The data derive from a study of T cell responses to AZD1222 COVID-19 vaccine (dated by TCRdb to 2020 to 2022). Regarding the research as a whole: A total of around 240 trial participants underwent TCR sequencing, of whom about 200 had received two doses of AZD1222 and approximately 25 had received two doses of the MenACWY control vaccine. Enrollment into the trials was organized by age into subgroups of 18-55, 56-69 and 70-plus years, and those subgroups contained roughly 150, 30 and 60 TCR-sequenced participants, respectively.

A distance of 12 bases separates the germline ends of V and J, which lose 3 bases and 2 bases respectively. From a lookup of the germline V gene (reference sequence), CDR1 and CDR2 are SGHNT and YYREEE. The CDR3 goes from the cysteine to the phenylalanine over 15 residues. Only the CDR3 portion is preserved as DNA: 45 bases, with reading frame beginning at the first base. According to the study, the label for this sample's time point signals: about 28 days (+/-7) after the second vaccine dose. Because spike-specific TCR depth and breadth did not differ between the two schedules, AZD1222 recipients who got a second dose at roughly 4 weeks were pooled with those who got a second dose at roughly 12 weeks. The vaccinee samples were drawn from two UK trials, COV001 and COV002, one of which was a single-blind randomized controlled phase 2/3 trial testing AZD1222 (ChAdOx1 nCoV-19) in healthy adults. For TCRbeta chain sequencing, PBMC samples from trial participants were taken at day 0 and at day 28 after the second dose.

General study outcomes and caveats: Vaccine-associated CD4 TCRs spanned the whole spike protein, with dominant responses in regions 160-218 and 743-854. Most participants were white British and females outnumbered males, and the authors suggested that clonal diversity may have been underestimated. No day 14 peak-response samples were available, so repertoires were characterized only after the peak T cell response. In the small 56-69-year group, the increase in depth fell short of significance, most likely because of low power. Nearly half of unique spike-specific TCRs reportedly recognized epitopes outside regions mutated in the B.1.351 and B.1.1.7 variants. After two AZD1222 doses, spike-specific TCR breadth and depth were significantly higher than at day 0 and than in MenACWY recipients. Conclusions about previously exposed vaccinees are limited because only six or seven AZD1222 recipients were SARS-CoV-2 seropositive at baseline.

The sequence came from an adult who received the AZD1222 COVID-19 vaccine. The chain employs TRBV5-4 and TRBJ2-1; the D gene is possibly TRBD1 or TRBD2, each agreeing over 5 bases. This specimen was peripheral blood, taken 28 days after the second AZD1222 dose. CDR3 region: CASSSPGTAYNEQFF. The sequenced DNA is TGTGCCAGCAGCTCCCCAGGGACGGCCTACAATGAGCAGTTCTTC.